This TCR beta chain emerged from a study of blood T cell repertoires in COVID-19. Study-wide context: Researchers got acute and convalescent COVID-19 samples from the United States, Italy and Spain.

Germline V gene sequence: CDR1 SNHLY, CDR2 FYNNEI. The CDR3 runs 13 residues. V was shortened by 7 bases and J by 1 base, with 10 bases between the two germline ends. In the study's own analysis: Using reference gene primer amplification, nucleated cell counts were estimated. Sequencing used immunoSEQ multiplex PCR; TCRdb keeps in-frame clones, though not all of them. That table supplies the V and J calls and clone size; D and trimming were determined from the DNA. The data hold about 260,000 clones, with approximately 86% observed a single time. This clone was detected a few times. This clonotype originated in a man between 35 and 55 years old with active or convalescent COVID-19. Specimen: peripheral blood. V is TRBV2 and J is TRBJ1-1; D is possibly TRBD1 (5 bases). CDR3 loop: CASNPDRNTEAFF. CDR3 nucleotide sequence: TGTGCCAGCAATCCCGACAGGAACACTGAAGCTTTCTTT.